A single sample gave rise to the 29 T cell receptor beta chains below, sequenced in a study of radiotherapy plus CTLA-4 blockade in lung cancer. Only in-frame clones appear in the TCRdb table, and some are missing; sequencing was by immunoSEQ multiplex PCR. The sample lists fewer than 100,000 clones, around 78% occurring once. Material: peripheral blood, obtained from a patient treated with radiotherapy plus ipilimumab. Receptors were obtained from a human donor with non-small cell lung cancer whose response to radiotherapy plus ipilimumab could not be evaluated. Some clones in this sample may be carry-over from other donors' samples.

CDR3 loop: CASSPTEGTEAFF. The CDR3 DNA is TGTGCCAGCTCACCGACGGAGGGCACTGAAGCTTTCTTT. The J gene is TRBJ1-1, the V gene TRBV18; D is unclear. Germline assignment: CDR1 KGHSH and CDR2 LQKENI. With 3 bases removed from V and 4 bases from J, the gap between germline ends came to 9 bases. This CDR3 region has 13 residues.

In its sample, this clone was seen once. The chain recombines TRBV6-1 with TRBJ1-2, with D possibly matching TRBD1 (5 bases). This CDR3 contains 15 residues. From germline, CDR1 is MNHNS and CDR2 SASEGT. The V end was cut by 1 base, the J end by 8 bases, with 17 bases between. The CDR3 region is CASSEGGRGTGGYTF. The CDR3, as DNA: TGTGCCAGCAGTGAAGGAGGGCGGGGGACCGGAGGCTACACCTTC.

This sequence joins TRBV9 and TRBJ2-7, with 8 bases fitting TRBD2. This CDR3 has 15 amino acids. Per germline, CDR1 SGDLS and CDR2 YYNGEE. V lost 0 bases to trimming and J lost 0 bases; unmatched junction nucleotides: 2. The CDR3: CASSVEAGGSYEQYF. Written as DNA, the CDR3 is TGTGCCAGCAGCGTAGAGGCGGGGGGCTCCTACGAGCAGTACTTC.

The chain links TRBV19 to TRBJ2-7, with 9 bases that match TRBD2. This CDR3 has 14 amino acids. Germline V lookup: CDR1 LNHDA, CDR2 SQIVND (reference sequence). J was trimmed by 2 bases and V by 4 bases; bases with no gene match: 3. This CDR3 is CASSRGLATYEQYF. The CDR3 coding sequence is TGTGCCAGTAGTAGGGGACTAGCTACCTACGAGCAGTACTTC.

This clone was found a few times. The rearrangement links TRBV21-1 to TRBJ1-1. TRBV21-1 is reported as a pseudogene. The CDR3 runs to 17 residues. The CDR3 sequence is CASSKNPGGRGNTEAFF. CDR3 DNA sequence: TGTGCCAGCAGCAAAAACCCTGGAGGGAGGGGGAACACTGAAGCTTTCTTT.

The rearrangement links TRBV6-5 to TRBJ1-3; D might be TRBD1 (6 bases). Germline V gives CDR1 MNHEY, CDR2 SVGAGI. The V gene lost 7 bases and the J gene lost 4 bases, with 11 bases spanning the gap. The CDR3 spans 13 residues. CDR3 sequence: CASTWTDGNTIYF. CDR3 nucleotide sequence: TGTGCCAGCACCTGGACAGACGGAAACACCATATATTTT.

The V call is TRBV15, the J call TRBJ2-2; 7 bases are a match to TRBD2. J was trimmed by 13 bases and V by 2 bases; bases with no gene match: 7. This CDR3 is built from 13 residues. Germline assignment: CDR1 LNHNV and CDR2 YYDKDF (reference sequence). This CDR3 reads CATSRRLALGLFF. As DNA, the CDR3 is TGTGCCACCAGCAGACGACTAGCCCTTGGGCTGTTTTTT.

This clone was observed a single time. The V call is TRBV6-1, the J call TRBJ2-2; tentatively, D is TRBD2 (6 bases). The CDR3 runs to 16 residues. V was shortened by 7 bases and J by 3 bases, with 18 bases between the two germline ends. The germline V gene encodes CDR1 MNHNS and CDR2 SASEGT. The CDR3 DNA is TGTGCCAGCACTGACCCGGGGAGGCTTCACACCGGGGAGCTGTTTTTT. The encoded protein is CASTDPGRLHTGELFF.

This chain joins TRBV6-6 and TRBJ1-5; 7 bases match TRBD1. Looked up from germline, CDR1 is MNHNY and CDR2 is SVGAGI (reference sequence). The CDR3 runs to 15 residues. The ends lost 4 bases at V and 0 bases at J; junction bases unmatched: 3. The CDR3, as DNA: TGTGCCAGCAGTTCACAGGGGCCTAGCAATCAGCCCCAGCATTTT. Translated: CASSSQGPSNQPQHF.

The gene calls are TRBV2 and TRBJ1-2; the D is unclear. Germline V gives CDR1 SNHLY, CDR2 FYNNEI. V shed 1 base and J shed 7 bases, with 10 bases lying between them. The CDR3 runs 13 residues. The CDR3 sequence: CASSEVGLGGYTF. The CDR3, as DNA: TGTGCCAGCAGTGAAGTCGGGTTGGGTGGCTACACCTTC. Supplemented by reference TRBV2 and TRBJ1-2, the full variable domain reads EPEVTQTPSHQVTQMGQEVILRCVPISNHLYFYWYRQILGQKVEFLVSFYNNEISEKSEIFDDQFSVERPDGSNFTLKIRSTKLEDSAMYFCASSEVGLGGYTFGSGTRLTVV.

The DNA for the CDR3 is TGTGCCAGCAGGACCGGGACAATCTACGAGCAGTACTTC. Translating it yields CASRTGTIYEQYF. The gene calls are TRBV2 and TRBJ2-7, with D possibly matching TRBD1 (6 bases). Germline V CDR1 and CDR2: SNHLY, FYNNEI. V lost 6 bases and J 3 bases, leaving 12 bases between the germline ends. This CDR3 has 13 residues.

The chain carries TRBV19 and TRBJ2-1; D may be TRBD1 (5 bases). The CDR3 is 15 amino acids. From germline, CDR1 is LNHDA and CDR2 SQIVND (reference sequence). Trimming removed 3 bases at V and 10 bases at J, with 19 bases between. The CDR3 loop reads CASSIRFGRVDEQFF. The CDR3 DNA is TGTGCCAGTAGTATTAGGTTCGGCAGGGTGGACGAGCAGTTCTTC.

This clone appeared a few times. The rearrangement joins TRBV2 to TRBJ2-7; tentatively, D is TRBD2 (5 bases). V was clipped by 11 bases and J by 3 bases, with 8 bases between them. Germline CDR1 SNHLY, CDR2 FYNNEI. This CDR3 spans 10 amino acids. For the CDR3, the DNA is TGTGCCGCAGGACTCTACGAGCAGTACTTC. Amino acids: CAAGLYEQYF. The full variable domain, its missing parts supplied by reference TRBV2 and TRBJ2-7, is EPEVTQTPSHQVTQMGQEVILRCVPISNHLYFYWYRQILGQKVEFLVSFYNNEISEKSEIFDDQFSVERPDGSNFTLKIRSTKLEDSAMYFCAAGLYEQYFGPGTRLTVT.

The chain combines TRBV28 with TRBJ2-1; 7 bases are a match to TRBD1. Germline trimming cut 9 bases from V and 2 bases from J; bases unmatched to any gene: 7. The CDR3 sequence is 14 residues long. Per the germline V gene, CDR1 is MDHEN and CDR2 is SYDVKM. The DNA for the CDR3 is TGTGCCAGTTCACAGGGGCCTACCTACAATGAGCAGTTCTTC. It is translated as CASSQGPTYNEQFF.

V is TRBV30 and J is TRBJ1-5; D is possibly TRBD1 (5 bases). The germline CDR1 and CDR2 sequences are GTSNPN and SVGIG (reference sequence). The CDR3 is 14 amino acids. The V and J ends lost 1 base and 5 bases respectively, with 12 bases between them. The CDR3 DNA reads as TGTGCCTGGAGTGAGGGGCTCGTTCATCAGCCCCAGCATTTT. This sequence encodes CAWSEGLVHQPQHF.

The chain is built from TRBV2 and TRBJ2-3, with TRBD2 identical over 10 bases. CDR3 length equals 14 residues. CDR1 is SNHLY, CDR2 FYNNEI, per germline. With 6 bases clipped from V and 5 bases from J, the junction kept 5 bases outside the gene matches. Here the CDR3 reads CASSLAGAEDTQYF. Here the CDR3 DNA reads TGTGCCAGCAGCCTAGCGGGGGCGGAAGATACGCAGTATTTT.

This clone was seen once. At one boundary the junction diverges from the germline segment, which might be a read error. The chain links TRBV2 to TRBJ2-5; TRBD1 is a possible D gene (5 bases). Germline V lookup: CDR1 SNHLY, CDR2 FYNNEI. The CDR3 totals 10 residues. The CDR3 nucleotides are TGTGCCAGCAGTACCGGACACCACGACTTC. Translation: CASSTGHHDF.

V is TRBV5-1 and J is TRBJ2-3, with unresolved D. The germline V gene encodes CDR1 SGHRS and CDR2 YFSETQ. CDR3 length: 13 amino acids. The V end lost 0 bases, the J end lost 4 bases, and 6 bases lay between the germline ends. CDR3 sequence (DNA): TGCGCCAGCAGCTTGGGTTCCGCAGATACGCAGTATTTT. This sequence encodes CASSLGSADTQYF.

This clone was observed once. This chain connects TRBV5-4 to TRBJ2-7, with 9 bases matching TRBD1. The length of the CDR3 is 15 residues. V gave up 3 bases and J gave up 1 base; unmatched junction bases: 5. Germline V CDR1 and CDR2: SGHNT, YYREEE (reference sequence). CDR3 loop: CASSSDRGKSYEQYF. CDR3 DNA sequence: TGTGCCAGCAGCTCCGACAGGGGGAAATCCTACGAGCAGTACTTC.

The CDR3 nucleotides are TGTGCCAGCTCACCTCCTAACGTCCCCACTAGCAATCAGCCCCAGCATTTT. Its translation: CASSPPNVPTSNQPQHF. V usage is TRBV18 and J usage is TRBJ1-5; D remains unclear. The CDR3 runs to 17 residues. Trimming shortened V by 3 bases and J by 0 bases, and 15 bases separated the two germline ends. Germline assignment: CDR1 KGHSH and CDR2 LQKENI.

CDR3 sequence reads: CASSVGAGEQFF. Written as DNA, the CDR3 is TGTGCCAGCAGTGTGGGGGCCGGTGAGCAGTTCTTC. The gene calls are TRBV2 and TRBJ2-1; possible D gene TRBD1, 6 bases. Trimming took 4 bases from V and 9 from J, leaving 10 bases between them. Per germline, CDR1 SNHLY and CDR2 FYNNEI. The CDR3 contains 12 residues.

This clone was picked up a small number of times. The genes are TRBV10-3 and TRBJ1-2, with TRBD1 identical over 7 bases. V was pared by 8 bases and J by 5 bases, with 5 bases of the junction left unmatched. The CDR3 length is 12 residues. Germline CDR1 is ENHRY and CDR2 is SYGVKD. DNA for the CDR3: TGTGCCATCGGAACAGGGGATTATGGCTACACCTTC. Encoded protein: CAIGTGDYGYTF.

The CDR3 sequence: CAMTTGTTYGYTF. CDR3 nucleotide sequence: TGTGCCATGACCACCGGGACTACCTATGGCTACACCTTC. The chain is built from TRBV30 and TRBJ1-2; maybe TRBD1 (5 bases). The CDR3 is 13 amino acids. V gave up 8 bases and J gave up 4 bases, with 17 bases separating them. Germline V lookup: CDR1 GTSNPN, CDR2 SVGIG (reference sequence).

This clone was observed a few times. The V gene is TRBV4-3, the J gene TRBJ1-2; a possible D gene is TRBD1 (5 bases). CDR1 and CDR2 (germline): LGHNA, YSLEER. This CDR3 is built from 15 residues. V shed 4 bases and J shed 3 bases, with 15 bases lying between them. CDR3 sequence (DNA): TGCGCCAGCAGCCCTCGGGGGGGAGTAGACTATGGCTACACCTTC. Residues: CASSPRGGVDYGYTF.

CDR3 DNA sequence: TGTGCCAGCAGCTTAGTGGCAGGGGTTAATTCACCCCTCCACTTT. It translates to CASSLVAGVNSPLHF. The V call is TRBV7-2, the J call TRBJ1-6; TRBD1 might be the D (6 bases). V was cut by 1 base and J by 6 bases, with 10 bases left in between. This CDR3 is built from 15 residues. Germline V gene lookup returns CDR1 SGHTA and CDR2 FQGNSA.

V usage is TRBV28 and J usage is TRBJ2-7; unclear D gene. Trimming left V 5 bases short and J 8 bases short, with 16 bases between. CDR3 length: 13 amino acids. CDR1 is MDHEN and CDR2 is SYDVKM in the germline V gene. The CDR3 here is CASSPHVQSQQYF. The CDR3 coding sequence is TGTGCCAGCAGTCCCCATGTACAGAGCCAGCAGTACTTC.

The gene calls are TRBV7-2 and TRBJ2-7; 11 bases map to TRBD1. The CDR3 is 16 residues long. CDR1 is SGHTA, CDR2 FQGNSA, per germline. V was clipped by 3 bases and J by 4 bases; unmatched bases: 8. As DNA, the CDR3 is TGTGCCAGCAGCTTGACCGGGACAGGGGGTTATTACGAGCAGTACTTC. Translated, it gives CASSLTGTGGYYEQYF.

The rearrangement links TRBV18 to TRBJ1-6; 11 nucleotides agree with TRBD1. Trimming at V came to 4 bases and at J to 7 bases, leaving 15 bases not matched to a gene. The CDR3 spans 19 residues. Germline V gives CDR1 KGHSH, CDR2 LQKENI. CDR3 region: CASSRPGQGDTVQNSPLHF. As DNA, the CDR3 is TGTGCCAGCTCACGCCCGGGACAGGGGGATACGGTCCAAAATTCACCCCTCCACTTT. Full variable domain (rest looked up from reference TRBV18 and TRBJ1-6): NAGVMQNPRHLVRRRGQEARLRCSPMKGHSHVYWYRQLPEEGLKFMVYLQKENIIDESGMPKERFSAEFPKEGPSILRIQQVVRGDSAAYFCASSRPGQGDTVQNSPLHFGNGTRLTVT.

This chain connects TRBV5-6 to TRBJ1-4; TRBD1 matches 10 bases. Germline V gene sequence: CDR1 SGHDT, CDR2 YYEEEE. The CDR3 is made up of 17 amino acids. Trimming took 2 bases from V and 5 from J; bases not matched to a gene: 9. CDR3 DNA sequence: TGTGCCAGCAGCTTCGGTCCTCCGGGACAGGGGAATGAAAAACTGTTTTTT. As protein: CASSFGPPGQGNEKLFF.